A selection of T cell receptor beta chains follows, all from one sample in a study of cytomegalovirus exposure and HLA in healthy donors. Method: immunoSEQ multiplex PCR; TCRdb's copy keeps in-frame clones and lacks some. The sample holds approximately 150,000 clones, around 73% seen once. The sample taken for sequencing was PBMCs. The receptor source for this set is a woman between 18 and 29 years old in good health and CMV-seropositive. The CDR3 runs from the conserved cysteine through the conserved F or W. Fields, in order: V gene, clone size, CDR3 protein. Part of the rows lack a size; the others show once, few, many or a class for expanded clones.

v_call: TRBV4-2; clone_size: few; cdr3_aa: CASSQTLAGNEKLFF
v_call: TRBV5-5; clone_size: NA; cdr3_aa: CASSSGTGRKTGELFF
v_call: TRBV7-9; clone_size: NA; cdr3_aa: CASSSPGQGTYEQYF
v_call: TRBV5-1; clone_size: NA; cdr3_aa: CASSSMDRVYGEQYF
v_call: TRBV28; clone_size: NA; cdr3_aa: CASSDSRREGLTEAFF
v_call: TRBV2; clone_size: once; cdr3_aa: CASSEGGQSVYGYTF
v_call: TRBV7-8; clone_size: NA; cdr3_aa: CASSSRTGETNEQFF
v_call: TRBV6-5; clone_size: few; cdr3_aa: CASSYGQLTGELFF
v_call: TRBV28; clone_size: NA; cdr3_aa: CASSPGPGQGAQALFF
v_call: TRBV27; clone_size: NA; cdr3_aa: CASSLSPGLVQETQYF
v_call: TRBV27; clone_size: NA; cdr3_aa: CASTRHPTGSYNEQFF
v_call: TRBV9; clone_size: NA; cdr3_aa: CASRPGQIADTQYF
v_call: TRBV2; clone_size: NA; cdr3_aa: CASSKGTGALQPQHF
v_call: TRBV4-2; clone_size: NA; cdr3_aa: CASSQERGGAGYEQYF
v_call: TRBV30; clone_size: NA; cdr3_aa: CAWSQGVTEAFF
v_call: TRBV6-5; clone_size: NA; cdr3_aa: CASSLQTGADNEQFF